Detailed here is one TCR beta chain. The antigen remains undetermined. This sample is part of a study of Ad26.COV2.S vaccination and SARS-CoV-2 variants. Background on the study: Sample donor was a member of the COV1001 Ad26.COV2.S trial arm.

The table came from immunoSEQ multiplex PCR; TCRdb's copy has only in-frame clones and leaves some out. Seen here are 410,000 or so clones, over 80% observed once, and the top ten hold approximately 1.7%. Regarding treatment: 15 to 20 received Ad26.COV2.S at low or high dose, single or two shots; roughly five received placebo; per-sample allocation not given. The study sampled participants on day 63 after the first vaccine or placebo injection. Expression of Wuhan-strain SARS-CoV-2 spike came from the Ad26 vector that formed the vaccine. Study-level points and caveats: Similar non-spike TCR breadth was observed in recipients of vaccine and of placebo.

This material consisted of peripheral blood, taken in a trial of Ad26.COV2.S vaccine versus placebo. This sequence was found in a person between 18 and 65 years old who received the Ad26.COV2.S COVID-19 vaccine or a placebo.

CDR3 loop: CASSPRQGTYEQYF. The CDR3 coding sequence is TGTGCCAGCTCACCAAGACAGGGTACCTACGAGCAGTACTTC. The chain has TRBV18 and TRBJ2-7, with 7 bases lining up with TRBD1. The CDR3 has 14 residues. Germline CDR1 KGHSH, CDR2 LQKENI. J lost 2 bases, V lost 2 bases, and 3 bases had no gene match.